Each of the 9 T cell receptor beta chains below was sequenced from the same sample in a study of CD8+ T cells in alopecia areata listed by TCRdb under 2018. Receptor libraries were prepared by the immunoSEQ multiplex PCR assay. RNA was extracted from all samples and reverse transcribed into cDNA, which served as template for TCR sequencing. TCRdb took over this immuneACCESS table, retaining in-frame rearrangements with V and J assigned. Such tables are incomplete; in checked studies, under half of the missing clones stem from an unresolved V gene, and the remainder is unexplained. Counted in this sample were about 100,000 clones; under 65% of them appeared once. Of the sample, more than 20% is held by the ten largest clones. Sequencing used NKG2D-low CD8+ T cells sorted from blood. The cell subset or site label here, explained by the study, means: sorted CD8+ NKG2D-low blood T cells. The receptors were gathered from a human donor with alopecia areata.

Only one count was recorded for this clone. The V gene is TRBV2, the J gene TRBJ2-3, with D unclear. This CDR3 contains 10 residues. The germline V gene encodes CDR1 SNHLY and CDR2 FYNNEI. Between the trimmed V and J ends, which lost 8 bases and 5 bases, there was a span of 5 bases. CDR3 amino acids: CASSRDTQYF. In DNA form, the CDR3 reads TGTGCCAGCTCCCGAGATACGCAGTATTTT. Based on the CDR3 plus reference TRBV2 and TRBJ2-3, the full variable domain is EPEVTQTPSHQVTQMGQEVILRCVPISNHLYFYWYRQILGQKVEFLVSFYNNEISEKSEIFDDQFSVERPDGSNFTLKIRSTKLEDSAMYFCASSRDTQYFGPGTRLTVL.

This chain connects TRBV29-1 to TRBJ2-1; 7 bases fit TRBD1. The CDR3 is 12 amino acids. CDR1 SQVTM and CDR2 ANQGSEA come from the germline V gene. V trimming: 7 bases; J trimming: 5 bases; junction bases outside the gene matches: 5. CDR3 amino acids: CSDRQGNNEQFF. The DNA for the CDR3 is TGCAGCGACCGACAGGGTAACAATGAGCAGTTCTTC.

Details on this clone: The junction shows a germline mismatch at one end, possibly a read error. CDR3 region: CASSVEAGETQYF. In DNA form, the CDR3 reads TGTGCTAGCAGCGTGGAGGCCGGGGAGACCCAGTACTTC. V usage is TRBV7-7 and J usage is TRBJ2-5; perhaps TRBD2 as D (5 bases). CDR3 length equals 13 residues. Germline loops: CDR1 SSHAT, CDR2 FNYEAQ (reference sequence).

The chain combines TRBV29-1 with TRBJ2-3, with 8 bases lining up with TRBD2. Trimming took 5 bases from V and 1 from J; bases not matched to a gene: 8. The CDR3 is 15 residues long. Germline lookup yields CDR1 SQVTM and CDR2 ANQGSEA. CDR3 region: CSVSSGELRTDTQYF. CDR3 in DNA: TGCAGCGTTAGTAGCGGGGAGCTTCGCACAGATACGCAGTATTTT.

This chain links TRBV7-9 with TRBJ2-1; D not certain. Trimming took off 5 bases at V and 6 bases at J, with 2 bases between the two ends. There are 10 residues in the CDR3. Germline V gene data show CDR1 as SEHNR and CDR2 as FQNEAQ (reference sequence). This CDR3 reads CASSVNEQFF. CDR3 in DNA: TGTGCCAGCAGCGTCAATGAGCAGTTCTTC.

CDR3 DNA: TGTGCCAGCAGTTTATCGATAACCGGGCAGCTCGAGCAGTACTTC. This gives the protein CASSLSITGQLEQYF. This chain connects TRBV27 to TRBJ2-7, with D unresolved. The CDR3 extends over 15 amino acids. The V gene lost 0 bases and the J gene lost 6 bases, with 15 bases spanning the gap. Germline CDR1 reads MNHEY; CDR2 reads SMNVEV (reference sequence).

This sequence joins TRBV4-1 and TRBJ2-1, with TRBD1 matching over 7 bases. The CDR3 loop spans 16 amino acids. The V and J ends lost 4 bases and 4 bases, in that order; junction bases with no gene match: 10. CDR1 and CDR2 (germline): MGHRA, YSYEKL. The CDR3 here is CASSPTQGNVYNEQFF. The CDR3 DNA follows: TGCGCCAGCAGCCCTACACAGGGGAATGTGTACAATGAGCAGTTCTTC.

Only a few counts were recorded for this clone. This chain links TRBV30 with TRBJ1-5; D gene unclear. Deletions cut 3 bases from V and 6 bases from J, with 9 bases between. Germline CDR1 GTSNPN, CDR2 SVGIG (reference sequence). CDR3 length: 12 residues. This chain's CDR3 is CAWSNHTQPQHF. In DNA, the CDR3 is TGTGCCTGGAGCAACCACACTCAGCCCCAGCATTTT.

The rearrangement links TRBV13 to TRBJ1-1; the match to TRBD1 covers 9 bases. The V and J ends lost 4 bases and 8 bases, in that order; junction bases with no gene match: 8. This CDR3 has 14 amino acids. Germline loops: CDR1 PRHDT, CDR2 FYEKMQ (reference sequence). This CDR3 reads CASSSGTGTLEAFF. The CDR3 bases are TGTGCCAGCAGCTCCGGGACAGGGACTTTGGAAGCTTTCTTT.